The entry that follows covers one T cell receptor (beta chain) sequence. Its antigen remains unidentified. RNA transcripts provided the source from which TCR beta CDR3 regions were amplified. The study used the HTBI primer set for a first-round RT-PCR of the TCR CDR3. TCRdb itself ran the multiplex PCR reads through MiXCR, one entry per CDR3 protein. The data contain hundreds of thousands of distinct CDR3 sequences, 20% of them seen just once; the ten biggest clones take up 34%. These data are taken from a study of T cells in Graves' hyperthyroidism and ophthalmopathy. Study-level points and caveats: Most thyroid clonotypes expanded above 0.001 appeared in blood too.

CDR1 is SGHDN and CDR2 is FVKESK in the germline V gene. The CDR3 totals 17 residues. Unmatched junction bases numbered 11, after V lost 6 bases and J lost 5 bases. This TCR was sampled from a man younger than 40 with Graves' ophthalmopathy. The chain joins TRBV14 to TRBJ2-3; 13 positions match TRBD2. The sequenced sample was blood. In DNA, the CDR3 is TGTGCCAGCAGACCAGATTGGACTAGCGGGAGAGGAGATACGCAGTATTTT. Its protein product is CASRPDWTSGRGDTQYF. Full variable domain (remainder filled in from reference TRBV14 and TRBJ2-3): EAGVTQFPSHSVIEKGQTVTLRCDPISGHDNLYWYRRVMGKEIKFLLHFVKESKQDESGMPNNRFLAERTGGTYSTLKVQPAELEDSGVYFCASRPDWTSGRGDTQYFGPGTRLTVL.